This T cell receptor (beta chain) comes out of a study of CD8+CD57+ T cells in acquired aplastic anemia (dated by TCRdb to 2016 to 2019). Looking at the study overall: A mean of approximately 3 ug of DNA, ranging from roughly 0.2 to 30 ug, was extracted from sorted CD4+ and CD8+ cells. Mean read counts for healthy donor samples were 8.5 million to 10.8 million for CD4+ cells and around 11 million for CD8+ cells.

TCR beta VDJ combination and CDR3 sequence profiling used genomic DNA as the template. An Illumina HiSeq 2000 was the platform used for TCR repertoire sequencing. The authors' pipeline ran thus. Repertoires were assessed using TRBV/TRBJ rearrangement plots, CDR3 size and DJ length profiles, and Simpson's diversity index. The most abundant DNA sequence in the deep sequencing data was defined as the immunodominant clone. CDR3 amino acid sequences were screened for sharing across subjects and were compared with published repertoires and the VDJdb database. The raw public data were reprocessed by TCRdb itself: fastp quality trimming at Q25, MiXCR clonotype calling, in-frame beta chains only. Each entry merges the rows of one CDR3 protein and shows their most common DNA and genes. It is TCRdb's table, rather than the study itself, that gives the V and J calls and clone size. The sample has 150,000 to 200,000 distinct CDR3 sequences on record, under 55% of them singletons. Approximately 2.9% of the sample goes to the ten largest clones.

This clonotype was recorded at least ten times. The antigen it recognizes is unknown. Per-base qualities were not stored, and no clone one base away is much larger. Broad study findings and their caveats: Around 27 CD8+ CDR3 sequences were found to be shared between patients and controls, but these sequences appeared to be highly expressed in patients and within the immunodominant clones of the patients. CD8+ Simpson's diversity did not differ significantly between patients and healthy controls (P=0.060).

Including the terminal cysteine and phenylalanine, the CDR3 comprises 12 residues. Just the 36-base CDR3 DNA is kept, in frame starting at base 1. The germline V gene yields SNHLY for CDR1 and FYNNEI for CDR2. Trimming takes 8 bases off V and 3 bases off J; junction bases not matched to a gene: 3. TCR repertoires of sorted CD4+ and CD8+ blood T cells from severe aplastic anemia patients and healthy subjects were deep-sequenced in the study. Ficoll-Paque density gradient centrifugation was used to isolate peripheral blood mononuclear cells. Before DNA extraction, CD4+ and CD8+ T cells were sorted by FACS or by magnetic beads.

This chain is built from TRBV2 and TRBJ2-7; the central 8 bases match TRBD1. The specimen was sorted CD4+, CD8+, or CD8+CD57+ T cells (not recorded which) from PBMCs. This sequence was found in a human donor in good health. In nucleotides, the sequence is TGTGCCAGCTGTGGACAGGGCTACGAGCAGTACTTC. This translates into CASCGQGYEQYF.